The 4 T cell receptor beta chains given below trace back to one sample, sequenced in a study of PD-1 blockade in classical Hodgkin lymphoma. Clones were read by immunoSEQ multiplex PCR, and TCRdb kept only the in-frame ones, dropping some. Of 27,000 or so clones in the sample, over 65% were seen once. Every patient had relapsed following autologous stem cell transplantation, and cohorts differed in brentuximab vedotin exposure. Out of thawed PBMCs, magnetic negative selection purified CD4+ T cells. The material was CD4+ T cells from blood, obtained at baseline. These receptors came from a human donor with classical Hodgkin lymphoma.

The rearrangement joins TRBV18 to TRBJ1-2; D is unresolved. CDR3 length equals 14 residues. Trimming cost V 3 bases and J 2 bases, with 10 bases left between them. Germline V gene lookup returns CDR1 KGHSH and CDR2 LQKENI. The CDR3 DNA follows: TGTGCCAGCTCACCCGTAACACCCAACTATGGCTACACCTTC. It translates to CASSPVTPNYGYTF. The entire variable domain, with the rest obtained from reference TRBV18 and TRBJ1-2, is as follows: NAGVMQNPRHLVRRRGQEARLRCSPMKGHSHVYWYRQLPEEGLKFMVYLQKENIIDESGMPKERFSAEFPKEGPSILRIQQVVRGDSAAYFCASSPVTPNYGYTFGSGTRLTVV.

V and J are TRBV27 and TRBJ1-2, with D maybe TRBD1 (6 bases). CDR1 and CDR2 (germline): MNHEY, SMNVEV (reference sequence). The V end lost 6 bases, the J end lost 2 bases, and 10 bases lay between the germline ends. The CDR3 loop spans 13 amino acids. DNA of the CDR3: TGTGCCAGCAGCCTAGACAGGAACTATGGCTACACCTTC. This encodes CASSLDRNYGYTF.

In the case of this clone: The CDR3 does not end in the conserved phenylalanine or tryptophan, so this is likely a read error. The DNA is omitted, as the CDR3 cannot be located on it reliably, and the CDR3 follows TCRdb's listing. This chain connects TRBV21-1 to TRBJ1-1; no check of the table's D call, TRBD1, against the DNA was made. TRBV21-1 is an annotated pseudogene. 11 amino acids form the CDR3, both terminal residues included. The CDR3 here is CASQPSWASFV.

This clone came up a few times. The V gene is TRBV7-2, the J gene TRBJ2-1, with D possibly matching TRBD2 (5 bases). CDR3 length equals 15 residues. Germline V lookup: CDR1 SGHTA, CDR2 FQGNSA. Trimming pared 5 bases from V and 5 bases from J, leaving 16 bases between. CDR3 in DNA: TGTGCCAGCAGCCTGAATCGGGGTCCGGACAATGAGCAGTTCTTC. Encoded protein: CASSLNRGPDNEQFF.